The T cell receptor beta chain described here comes from a study of pediatric ulcerative colitis. Study-wide points: Acute severe colitis showed lower rectal diversity from clonal expansions.

The assay was run at survey level. Profiling relied on immunoSEQ multiplex PCR, and the TCRdb table lists in-frame clones only, not all of them. The sample includes about 36,000 clones, around four fifths of them seen just once. With respect to this clone: Its target is unknown.

In germline, CDR1 is SGHKS, CDR2 YYEKEE (reference sequence). V lost 3 bases and J 3 bases, leaving 13 bases between the germline ends. CDR3 length equals 14 residues. Sequencing input: blood. This chain uses TRBV5-5 with TRBJ2-7; D is unclear. The source is a girl aged 5-17 years with moderate ulcerative colitis. The CDR3 spells CASSSLDGDYEQYF. The CDR3 DNA reads as TGTGCCAGCAGCTCCCTGGACGGAGACTACGAGCAGTACTTC.